Following are 19 T cell receptor beta chains from one sample sequenced in a study of CD8 T cells in ankylosing spondylitis. Study-wide findings and caveats: A TCR beta motif of fewer than ten highly homologous variants seemed to mark ankylosing spondylitis blood.

TCRdb called the 5' RACE reads again in MiXCR, with one record for every CDR3 protein. The sample shows 750,000 to 850,000 distinct CDR3 sequences, approximately 12% of them seen only once. Their antigens are not known. The source material was blood, either unsorted or a sorted T cell fraction (not recorded which). The receptors come from a male donor with ankylosing spondylitis.

This clonotype was seen ten or more times. The CDR3 protein is CSATPQAGVTDTQYF. The DNA of the CDR3 is TGCAGTGCTACTCCACAAGCGGGAGTGACAGATACGCAGTATTTT. This rearrangement joins TRBV20-1 to TRBJ2-3; 8 positions match TRBD2. V was pared by 4 bases and J by 3 bases, with 9 bases of the junction left unmatched. There are 15 residues in the CDR3. Germline CDR1 is DFQATT and CDR2 is SNEGSKA (reference sequence).

The V gene is TRBV7-9, the J gene TRBJ2-7, with 9 nucleotides matching TRBD1. The germline V gene encodes CDR1 SEHNR and CDR2 FQNEAQ (reference sequence). With 1 base clipped from V and 3 bases from J, the junction kept 4 bases outside the gene matches. This CDR3 contains 15 residues. The CDR3 protein is CASSLDGGQGYEQYF. Here the CDR3 DNA reads TGTGCCAGCAGCTTAGACGGGGGACAGGGCTACGAGCAGTACTTC.

The chain combines TRBV5-1 with TRBJ2-3, with 10 nucleotides matching TRBD1. Germline-derived CDR1 and CDR2 are SGHRS and YFSETQ. The V segment lost 4 bases and the J segment 6 bases; nucleotides outside the gene matches: 5. The CDR3 length is 14 residues. CDR3 sequence (DNA): TGCGCCAGCAGCCGAATGACAGGGGGCGATACGCAGTATTTT. Translating it yields CASSRMTGGDTQYF.

V usage is TRBV7-8 and J usage is TRBJ2-7; 10 bases align to TRBD1. The J segment lost 3 bases and the V segment lost 5 bases, leaving 10 bases of the junction unmatched. The CDR3 extends over 16 amino acids. Germline V gene lookup returns CDR1 SGHVS and CDR2 FQNEAQ. CDR3 sequence (DNA): TGTGCCAGCAGCCCCGTAGAGGACAGGGGGTTCTACGAGCAGTACTTC. This encodes CASSPVEDRGFYEQYF.

As regards this clonotype: The CDR3 does not close with the conserved phenylalanine or tryptophan, likely indicating a read error. The chain carries TRBV12-3 or TRBV12-4 and TRBJ2-2, with D uncertain. Trimming pared 3 bases from V and 6 bases from J, leaving 2 bases between. This CDR3 is built from 11 residues. The chain's CDR3 is CASSFPGELFC. Written as DNA, the CDR3 is TGTGCCAGCAGTTTTCCCGGGGAGCTGTTTTGT.

There are many counts of this clonotype. The genes are TRBV29-1 and TRBJ2-5; possible D gene TRBD2, 7 bases. Germline V CDR1 and CDR2: SQVTM, ANQGSEA. The V and J ends lost 3 bases and 8 bases respectively, with 16 bases between them. This CDR3 contains 13 residues. DNA for the CDR3: TGCAGCGTTGATCGGGGGGCGGGCGGAACCCAGTACTTC. Amino acid sequence: CSVDRGAGGTQYF.

This clonotype was detected only a few times. This rearrangement joins TRBV30 to TRBJ2-7; D gene ambiguous. The germline gives CDR1 GTSNPN, CDR2 SVGIG (reference sequence). This CDR3 comprises 14 residues. Trimming pared 2 bases from V and 4 bases from J, leaving 15 bases between. The CDR3 DNA reads TGTGCCTGGAGTCCACTGGGCGGATTTTACGAGCAGTACTTC. This sequence encodes CAWSPLGGFYEQYF.

This clonotype was counted between two and nine times. The chain combines TRBV7-2 with TRBJ2-7; 13 positions match TRBD2. The CDR3 is 17 amino acids. After removal of 5 bases from V and 3 bases from J, the junction contained 10 bases not matched to a gene. Germline CDR1 and CDR2: SGHTA and FQGNSA. The CDR3 nucleotides read TGTGCCAGCAGCCGGACTAGCGGGAGCCTACCTCTCTACGAGCAGTACTTC. Amino acid sequence: CASSRTSGSLPLYEQYF.

The chain has TRBV9 and TRBJ1-5; TRBD1 matches at 8 bases. Trimming cost V 4 bases and J 5 bases; bases outside gene matches: 5. Per the germline V gene, CDR1 is SGDLS and CDR2 is YYNGEE. The CDR3 runs 14 residues. In DNA form, the CDR3 reads TGTGCCAGCAGCCCCCACAGGGGGGATCAGCCCCAGCATTTT. It encodes CASSPHRGDQPQHF.

This clonotype has more than one count but fewer than ten. The gene calls are TRBV6-5 and TRBJ2-5; 7 nucleotides align to TRBD1. Trimming took 1 base from V and 1 from J; bases not matched to a gene: 3. This CDR3 contains 15 residues. Looked up from germline, CDR1 is MNHEY and CDR2 is SVGAGI. The DNA of the CDR3 is TGTGCCAGCAGTTACTTCTGGACAGGCCAAGAGACCCAGTACTTC. Protein product: CASSYFWTGQETQYF.

This clonotype was counted a few times. The chain recombines TRBV6-2 or TRBV6-3 with TRBJ2-5, with 8 bases lining up with TRBD1. The CDR3 runs 15 residues. Germline V gene sequence: CDR1 MNHEY, CDR2 SVGEGT. V gave up 4 bases and J gave up 3 bases; unmatched junction bases: 7. The CDR3 is CASSSGQGRKETQYF. CDR3 bases: TGTGCCAGCAGTTCCGGACAGGGAAGGAAAGAGACCCAGTACTTC.

The chain joins TRBV2 to TRBJ1-1; maybe TRBD1 (5 bases). Trimming took 5 bases from V and 10 from J, leaving 23 bases between them. CDR1 is SNHLY and CDR2 is FYNNEI in the germline V gene. This CDR3 has 15 amino acids. CDR3 in amino acids: CASSLGRSGRPGAFF. The CDR3 region has the DNA TGTGCCAGCAGTTTAGGTCGGTCAGGGAGACCAGGAGCTTTCTTT.

This clonotype was observed at least ten times. The V call is TRBV29-1, the J call TRBJ1-1, with D possibly being TRBD1 (6 bases). This CDR3 comprises 14 residues. The germline gives CDR1 SQVTM, CDR2 ANQGSEA. The ends were cut back, 3 bases at V and 1 base at J, with 12 bases in the middle. DNA for the CDR3: TGCAGCGTTGAGGGACATCTGACGAACACTGAAGCTTTCTTT. Translation gives CSVEGHLTNTEAFF.

The chain recombines TRBV2 with TRBJ2-3, with D possibly TRBD2 on 5 matching bases. The V and J ends lost 6 bases and 4 bases respectively, with 23 bases between them. The V gene's germline CDR1 is SNHLY and CDR2 FYNNEI. The CDR3 loop spans 17 amino acids. This chain's CDR3 is CASSSESGDRGADTQYF. CDR3 sequence (DNA): TGTGCCAGCAGCTCGGAATCAGGAGACCGGGGTGCAGATACGCAGTATTTT.

This clonotype was recorded once. V gene TRBV20-1 combines with J gene TRBJ2-3, with 16 positions matching TRBD2. The CDR3 contains 16 residues. The J segment lost 3 bases and the V segment lost 6 bases, leaving 6 bases of the junction unmatched. Germline V gives CDR1 DFQATT, CDR2 SNEGSKA (reference sequence). The CDR3 loop is CSAAGLAGGLTDTQYF. CDR3 sequence (DNA): TGCAGTGCAGCGGGACTAGCGGGGGGGCTGACAGATACGCAGTATTTT.

This clonotype was observed a few times. V and J are TRBV28 and TRBJ1-4; TRBD1 is a possible D gene (6 bases). CDR3 length: 15 residues. Germline V CDR1 and CDR2: MDHEN, SYDVKM. V lost 6 bases and J 0 bases, leaving 11 bases between the germline ends. The CDR3, as DNA: TGTGCCAGCAGCCTACAGGGTACAACTAATGAAAAACTGTTTTTT. It translates to CASSLQGTTNEKLFF.

This clonotype has just a few counts. The chain recombines TRBV20-1 with TRBJ1-5; tentatively, D is TRBD1 (6 bases). The length of the CDR3 is 13 residues. Trimming removed 5 bases at V and 3 bases at J, with 11 bases between. CDR1 is DFQATT and CDR2 is SNEGSKA in the germline V gene (reference sequence). CDR3 loop: CSAPGAINQPQHF. Here the CDR3 DNA reads TGCAGTGCTCCAGGGGCTATCAATCAGCCCCAGCATTTT.

The chain links TRBV5-1 to TRBJ1-1; 8 nucleotides line up with TRBD1. V trimming: 4 bases; J trimming: 5 bases; junction bases outside the gene matches: 10. The CDR3 sequence is 15 residues long. Germline CDR1 and CDR2: SGHRS and YFSETQ. This CDR3 is CASSLSPDRETEAFF. The DNA for the CDR3 is TGCGCCAGCAGCCTCTCCCCGGACAGGGAAACTGAAGCTTTCTTT.

This clonotype was seen more than once but under ten times. V gene TRBV5-5 combines with J gene TRBJ2-3, with D perhaps TRBD1 (7 bases). The CDR3 totals 16 residues. CDR1 SGHKS and CDR2 YYEKEE come from the germline V gene (reference sequence). Trimming shortened V by 5 bases and J by 0 bases, and 16 bases separated the two germline ends. In DNA, the CDR3 is TGTGCCAGCAGGCTTAGATCAGGGGGGAGCACAGATACGCAGTATTTT. Translating it yields CASRLRSGGSTDTQYF.